These 17 T cell receptor beta chains were sequenced from one sample in a study of T cell responses to AZD1222 COVID-19 vaccine (dated by TCRdb to the early 2020s). The library was made by the immunoSEQ multiplex PCR assay. TCRdb holds this immuneACCESS table with in-frame rearrangements only. Some clones are missing; in checked studies, unresolved V genes explain under half, and the rest has no known cause. In all, the sample holds fewer than 150,000 clones, and about 88% of those were seen once. The ten largest clonotypes hold 7.6% of the sample. This specimen's time point label, per the study, means: baseline before first vaccination. The specimen comprised peripheral blood, sampled on day 0 of AZD1222 vaccination. The receptor set was obtained from an adult in good health.

The chain links TRBV19 to TRBJ1-1; D ambiguous. Trimming removed 4 bases from V and 0 bases from J, with 9 bases in between. The CDR3 consists of 14 residues. In germline, CDR1 is LNHDA, CDR2 SQIVND (reference sequence). The CDR3 spells CASSRGRMNTEAFF. For the CDR3, the DNA is TGTGCCAGTAGTAGAGGGCGAATGAACACTGAAGCTTTCTTT.

V and J are TRBV19 and TRBJ1-1; TRBD1 might be the D (6 bases). CDR1 is LNHDA and CDR2 is SQIVND in the germline V gene (reference sequence). With 4 bases removed from V and 4 bases from J, the gap between germline ends came to 10 bases. The CDR3 spans 13 residues. Here the CDR3 reads CASSSRGLTEAFF. CDR3 coding DNA: TGTGCCAGTAGTAGTCGGGGGCTCACTGAAGCTTTCTTT.

This sequence joins TRBV6-5 and TRBJ1-3; no firm D call. Germline V gene data show CDR1 as MNHEY and CDR2 as SVGAGI. Trimming left V 8 bases short and J 11 bases short, with 22 bases between. The CDR3 sequence is 14 residues long. CDR3 sequence: CASSTLLREGPIYF. In nucleotides, the CDR3 is TGTGCCAGCTCAACTTTACTCCGGGAGGGCCCCATATATTTT.

This clone was detected once. The J gene is TRBJ2-7, the V gene TRBV5-1, with D perhaps TRBD1 (6 bases). This CDR3 is 14 amino acids long. Trimming left V 2 bases short and J 2 bases short, with 11 bases between. Germline V gene data show CDR1 as SGHRS and CDR2 as YFSETQ. As DNA, the CDR3 is TGCGCCAGCAGCTTCAGGGGAGTCACCTACGAGCAGTACTTC. Amino acid sequence: CASSFRGVTYEQYF.

The rearrangement uses TRBV4-3 and TRBJ2-7; 9 nucleotides align to TRBD2. The trim removed 1 base at V and 9 bases at J, leaving 4 bases unmatched. The CDR3 length is 13 residues. The germline CDR1 and CDR2 sequences are LGHNA and YSLEER. The CDR3 region has the DNA TGCGCCAGCAGCCAAGGCGGGGGGGCTGCGCAGTACTTC. Translated, it gives CASSQGGGAAQYF.

The V gene is TRBV30, the J gene TRBJ1-6; D is uncertain. Germline V CDR1 and CDR2: GTSNPN, SVGIG (reference sequence). This CDR3 has 14 residues. The V gene lost 5 bases and the J gene lost 7 bases, with 15 bases spanning the gap. Here the CDR3 reads CAWGPGQFNSPLHF. In DNA, the CDR3 is TGTGCCTGGGGCCCCGGGCAATTCAATTCACCCCTCCACTTT.

The V gene is TRBV11-3, the J gene TRBJ2-7, with no clear D. V lost 0 bases to trimming and J lost 6 bases, with 15 bases between them. Germline assignment: CDR1 SGHNT and CDR2 YENEEA. The CDR3 has 15 amino acids. The CDR3 loop reads CASSLDTEDGREQYF. As DNA, the CDR3 is TGTGCCAGCAGCTTAGATACAGAGGACGGACGCGAGCAGTACTTC.

J is TRBJ2-7 and V is TRBV6-5; no firm D call. The CDR3 is 13 amino acids. CDR1 and CDR2 (germline): MNHEY, SVGAGI. Between the trimmed V and J ends, which lost 4 bases and 7 bases, there was a span of 14 bases. The CDR3 DNA follows: TGTGCCAGCAGTTCGCAGGCCCCGCGAGAGCAGTACTTC. Amino acid sequence: CASSSQAPREQYF.

The V call is TRBV27, the J call TRBJ1-2; TRBD1 is a possible D gene (6 bases). Per the germline V gene, CDR1 is MNHEY and CDR2 is SMNVEV (reference sequence). CDR3 length equals 13 residues. The V end was cut by 6 bases, the J end by 4 bases, with 12 bases between. The DNA of the CDR3 is TGTGCCAGCAGGAGGGGGGGTATCTATGGCTACACCTTC. Amino acid sequence: CASRRGGIYGYTF.

The chain combines TRBV18 with TRBJ2-2; perhaps TRBD2 as D (5 bases). Per germline, CDR1 KGHSH and CDR2 LQKENI. V was trimmed by 1 base and J by 5 bases, leaving 14 bases between them. There are 16 residues in the CDR3. The CDR3 here is CASSPLVVGETGELFF. The CDR3 nucleotides are TGTGCCAGCTCACCACTGGTCGTGGGAGAAACCGGGGAGCTGTTTTTT.

CDR3 in amino acids: CASSLDGANTEAFF. The DNA of the CDR3 is TGTGCCAGCAGCTTAGATGGGGCTAACACTGAAGCTTTCTTT. The chain couples TRBV7-9 to TRBJ1-1, with D possibly TRBD1 on 5 matching bases. V was trimmed by 1 base and J by 2 bases, leaving 8 bases between them. The CDR3 is 14 amino acids. CDR1 SEHNR and CDR2 FQNEAQ come from the germline V gene (reference sequence).

The chain recombines TRBV11-2 with TRBJ1-1, with TRBD1 matching over 8 bases. There are 15 residues in the CDR3. The ends lost 4 bases at V and 1 base at J; junction bases unmatched: 5. Germline CDR1 reads SGHAT; CDR2 reads FQNNGV. CDR3 sequence: CASSWRTGQNTEAFF. The CDR3, as DNA: TGTGCCAGCAGCTGGAGGACAGGGCAGAACACTGAAGCTTTCTTT.

The rearrangement joins TRBV6-6 to TRBJ1-1; 7 bases are shared with TRBD1. CDR1 is MNHNY, CDR2 SVGAGI, per germline (reference sequence). Trimming took 6 bases from V and 5 from J; bases not matched to a gene: 9. This CDR3 is 14 amino acids long. In DNA, the CDR3 is TGTGCCAGCAGGACGACAGGGACGAGGACTGAAGCTTTCTTT. Protein: CASRTTGTRTEAFF.

The J gene is TRBJ1-6, the V gene TRBV27; 8 bases match TRBD1. The germline V gene has CDR1 MNHEY and CDR2 SMNVEV (reference sequence). J lost 3 bases, V lost 8 bases, and 12 bases had no gene match. The CDR3 sequence is 17 residues long. CDR3 bases: TGTGCCAGCTCCCCTCAAGTTGACAGGGGCTATAATTCACCCCTCCACTTT. This encodes CASSPQVDRGYNSPLHF.

This chain links TRBV6-5 with TRBJ2-7, with TRBD2 matching over 8 bases. This CDR3 spans 15 amino acids. With V trimmed by 5 bases and J by 1 base, 7 bases remained unmatched. Germline CDR1 is MNHEY and CDR2 is SVGAGI. This chain's CDR3 is CASSPLAGGSYEQYF. The CDR3 nucleotides read TGTGCCAGCAGTCCGCTAGCGGGCGGTTCCTACGAGCAGTACTTC.

V usage is TRBV19 and J usage is TRBJ1-5; 9 bases map to TRBD1. This CDR3 is built from 16 residues. J was trimmed by 3 bases and V by 5 bases; bases with no gene match: 8. CDR1 is LNHDA, CDR2 SQIVND, per germline (reference sequence). The CDR3, as DNA: TGTGCCAGTAGTGCCAGGGGACAGGGATTCAATCAGCCCCAGCATTTT. It is translated as CASSARGQGFNQPQHF.

This rearrangement joins TRBV15 to TRBJ1-3, with a weak D call TRBD1 (5 bases). Germline-derived CDR1 and CDR2 are LNHNV and YYDKDF (reference sequence). V lost 1 base and J 3 bases, leaving 13 bases between the germline ends. The CDR3 has 16 amino acids. The CDR3 loop is CATSRGSGLNGNTIYF. The CDR3 nucleotides read TGTGCCACCAGCAGAGGATCAGGGCTAAATGGAAACACCATATATTTT.